The sequence of this TCR beta chain was determined in a study of cytomegalovirus exposure and HLA in healthy donors. The study, taken as a whole, reports: The classifier, whose performance was assessed in both the original and validation cohorts, reportedly diagnosed cytomegalovirus status with high specificity and sensitivity. Earlier analysis found most TCR beta V segments productive about 87% or about 30% of the time. Common viral pathogens seemed, in a later analysis, to connect with several of the most significant clusters. Later analysis revealed greater clonal expansion in HLA-associated TCR beta chains than in equally common others.

As for this clone: What it binds is not known.

The PCR used 60 Vbeta and 13 Jbeta primers. Using immunoSEQ multiplex PCR, the repertoire was profiled, and TCRdb retains in-frame clones only, with some absent. The sample contains some 200,000 clones, 70% of which appear only once. The CDR3 is 13 residues long. V lost 4 bases, J lost 10 bases, and 20 bases lay in between. Germline loops: CDR1 SQVTM, CDR2 ANQGSEA. The TCR was taken from a man in his forties in good health and CMV-seropositive. The chain is built from TRBV29-1 and TRBJ2-7, with D perhaps TRBD1 (6 bases). The source material was PBMCs. CDR3 sequence: CSVGKLGHSAQYF. CDR3 nucleotides: TGCAGCGTTGGAAAACTGGGACATTCTGCTCAGTACTTC.